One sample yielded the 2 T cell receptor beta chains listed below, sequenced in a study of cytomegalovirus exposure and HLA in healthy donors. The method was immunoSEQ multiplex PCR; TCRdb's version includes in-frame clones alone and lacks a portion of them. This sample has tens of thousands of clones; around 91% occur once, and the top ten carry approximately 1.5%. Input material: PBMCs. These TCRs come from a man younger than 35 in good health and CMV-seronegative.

The CDR3 reads CASSNFGTVSYEQYF. The CDR3 nucleotides read TGTGCCAGCTCTAATTTTGGGACAGTGTCCTACGAGCAGTACTTC. The chain combines TRBV28 with TRBJ2-7; TRBD1 aligns across 7 bases. This CDR3 spans 15 amino acids. Trimming took 8 bases from V and 1 from J; bases not matched to a gene: 11. Germline CDR1 is MDHEN and CDR2 is SYDVKM.

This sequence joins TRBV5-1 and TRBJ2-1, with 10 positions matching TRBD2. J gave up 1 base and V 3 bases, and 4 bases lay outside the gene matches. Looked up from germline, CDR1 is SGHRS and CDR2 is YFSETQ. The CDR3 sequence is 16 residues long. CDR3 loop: CASSYGTSVSYNEQFF. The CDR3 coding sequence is TGCGCCAGCAGCTACGGGACTAGCGTTTCCTACAATGAGCAGTTCTTC. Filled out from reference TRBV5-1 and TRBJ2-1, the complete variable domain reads KAGVTQTPRYLIKTRGQQVTLSCSPISGHRSVSWYQQTPGQGLQFLFEYFSETQRNKGNFPGRFSGRQFSNSRSEMNVSTLELGDSALYLCASSYGTSVSYNEQFFGPGTRLTVL.